One sample yielded the 28 T cell receptor beta chains listed below, sequenced in a study of T cell repertoires in cytomegalovirus infection. The antigens for these receptors are not known. TCRdb used MiXCR to reprocess the reads, holding one entry per CDR3 protein. This table has about 330,000 distinct CDR3 sequences, about 34% appearing once. The source material was cultured PBMCs, sampled from culture after CMV antigen stimulation. These receptor sequences come from a human donor in good health (CMV status not recorded). Some clones in this sample may be carry-over from other donors' samples.

The chain has TRBV5-6 and TRBJ2-1; a possible D gene is TRBD2 (6 bases). The CDR3 runs 15 residues. Germline CDR1 SGHDT, CDR2 YYEEEE. Trimming left V 5 bases short and J 3 bases short, with 15 bases between. In DNA form, the CDR3 reads TGTGCCAGCAGGACCCAAAGGGACTTCTACAATGAGCAGTTCTTC. Its translation: CASRTQRDFYNEQFF.

The chain carries TRBV29-1 and TRBJ2-3, with D maybe TRBD2 (5 bases). V was cut by 6 bases and J by 4 bases, with 8 bases left in between. CDR1 is SQVTM and CDR2 is ANQGSEA in the germline V gene. CDR3 size: 11 residues. The CDR3 DNA reads TGCAGCGTCCGAGCGGCAGATACGCAGTATTTT. Translated: CSVRAADTQYF.

This clonotype was picked up many times. The chain joins TRBV19 to TRBJ2-5; D may be TRBD1 or TRBD2 (6 bases each). Germline V gene sequence: CDR1 LNHDA, CDR2 SQIVND (reference sequence). V lost 6 bases and J 1 base, leaving 12 bases between the germline ends. The CDR3 covers 14 residues. CDR3: CASSGGGSQETQYF. The CDR3 nucleotides are TGTGCCAGTAGCGGAGGGGGGAGCCAAGAGACCCAGTACTTC.

A few counts support this clonotype. In DNA form, the CDR3 reads TGTGCCAGCAGCCCAGCCCCCCCACGGGGAGCCTATGGCTACACCTTC. It codes for CASSPAPPRGAYGYTF. This chain joins TRBV11-2 and TRBJ1-2; D is ambiguous. CDR1 is SGHAT, CDR2 FQNNGV, per germline. Between the trimmed V and J ends, which lost 5 bases and 4 bases, there was a span of 20 bases. The CDR3 contains 16 residues.

Written as DNA, the CDR3 is TGTGCCAGCAGCCCTCCCGGGACTAGCGGGACGCAGTATTTT. Its translation is CASSPPGTSGTQYF. This sequence joins TRBV7-6 and TRBJ2-3; the match to TRBD2 covers 12 bases. This CDR3 region has 14 residues. The V and J ends lost 5 bases and 9 bases, in that order; junction bases with no gene match: 6. Germline V gene sequence: CDR1 SGHVS, CDR2 FNYEAQ.

The chain uses TRBV7-9 and TRBJ2-1, with a possible D match to TRBD1 (5 bases). The germline V gene has CDR1 SEHNR and CDR2 FQNEAQ (reference sequence). The CDR3 has 18 residues. V lost 5 bases and J 3 bases, leaving 23 bases between the germline ends. The CDR3 sequence is CASSPQPVGRRLYNEQFF. Here the CDR3 DNA reads TGTGCCAGCAGCCCTCAACCCGTGGGGCGGAGACTCTACAATGAGCAGTTCTTC.

In DNA form, the CDR3 reads TGTGCCAGTAGCCCAAAAGGGAGGGGCACCGGGGAGCTGTTTTTT. Amino acids: CASSPKGRGTGELFF. The chain couples TRBV19 to TRBJ2-2; 7 bases align to TRBD2. The CDR3 length is 15 residues. Germline V lookup: CDR1 LNHDA, CDR2 SQIVND (reference sequence). Trimming removed 6 bases from V and 4 bases from J; junction bases left unmatched: 8.

Remarks on this clonotype: The junction shows a germline mismatch at one end, possibly a read error. This chain uses TRBV6-8 with TRBJ2-3; D may be TRBD1 (5 bases). Germline lookup yields CDR1 MNHGY and CDR2 SAAAGT. The CDR3 has 14 amino acids. CDR3 DNA: TGTGCCAGCAGTTACTTTGGGGCGACAGTTACGCAGTATTTT. This sequence encodes CASSYFGATVTQYF.

This chain links TRBV19 with TRBJ2-3; D is possibly TRBD1 or TRBD2 (5 bases each). The germline CDR1 and CDR2 sequences are LNHDA and SQIVND (reference sequence). Trimming pared 6 bases from V and 1 base from J, leaving 11 bases between. The CDR3 extends over 14 amino acids. The CDR3 is CASRSEGRTDTQYF. Here the CDR3 DNA reads TGTGCCAGTAGGTCCGAGGGACGCACAGATACGCAGTATTTT.

The CDR3 loop is CANKEGEETQYF. The CDR3 DNA follows: TGTGCCAACAAGGAGGGGGAAGAGACCCAGTACTTC. The chain links TRBV6-2 or TRBV6-3 to TRBJ2-5, with D perhaps assigned TRBD1 or TRBD2 (6 bases each). The CDR3 is 12 amino acids. Germline V gene lookup returns CDR1 MNHEY and CDR2 SVGEGT. Trimming took 10 bases from V and 3 from J, leaving 12 bases between them.

The chain employs TRBV7-6 and TRBJ2-6; D is unclear. V lost 5 bases and J 0 bases, leaving 5 bases between the germline ends. In germline, CDR1 is SGHVS, CDR2 FNYEAQ. This CDR3 region has 14 residues. The CDR3 spells CASSESSGANVLTF. The CDR3 DNA is TGTGCCAGCAGCGAAAGCTCTGGGGCCAACGTCCTGACTTTC.

The chain uses TRBV6-5 and TRBJ2-5; 7 nucleotides match TRBD1. The J segment lost 5 bases and the V segment lost 0 bases, leaving 12 bases of the junction unmatched. CDR1 MNHEY and CDR2 SVGAGI come from the germline V gene. The CDR3 loop spans 17 amino acids. The CDR3 region has the DNA TGTGCCAGCAGTTACTCGAACCCCGGGACAGTGGAGGAGACCCAGTACTTC. It is translated as CASSYSNPGTVEETQYF.

This clonotype was found many times. The rearrangement uses TRBV7-2 and TRBJ2-1; 8 bases are shared with TRBD2. Germline CDR1 and CDR2: SGHTA and FQGNSA. CDR3 length equals 16 residues. J was trimmed by 7 bases and V by 2 bases; bases with no gene match: 10. CDR3 protein: CASSLNSGRARNEQFF. The CDR3 coding sequence is TGTGCCAGCAGCTTAAATTCCGGGAGGGCGAGGAATGAGCAGTTCTTC.

DNA of the CDR3: TGTGCCAGCAGTTTATCGAGAGGGTCCTACGAGCAGTACTTC. It translates to CASSLSRGSYEQYF. The chain recombines TRBV27 with TRBJ2-7; the D gene is possibly TRBD2 (5 bases). The CDR3 extends over 14 amino acids. V gave up 0 bases and J gave up 1 base, with 7 bases separating them. The germline CDR1 and CDR2 sequences are MNHEY and SMNVEV (reference sequence).

This clonotype has a single count. The V and J genes are TRBV5-1 and TRBJ1-6; TRBD1 aligns across 7 bases. The CDR3 has 15 amino acids. CDR1 and CDR2 from the germline V gene are SGHRS and YFSETQ. The V gene end was trimmed by 3 bases and the J gene end by 5 bases; junction bases not matched to a gene: 5. The CDR3 loop reads CASSSGTANNSPLHF. CDR3 sequence (DNA): TGCGCCAGCAGCTCCGGGACAGCCAATAATTCACCCCTCCACTTT.

V gene TRBV28 combines with J gene TRBJ1-2; D uncertain. The CDR3 is 14 residues long. Between the trimmed V and J ends, which lost 3 bases and 3 bases, there was a span of 11 bases. Germline V gene sequence: CDR1 MDHEN, CDR2 SYDVKM. The CDR3 bases are TGTGCCAGCAGTTTTCGGGCGGCGGACTATGGCTACACCTTC. Its protein product is CASSFRAADYGYTF.

The rearrangement joins TRBV6-1 to TRBJ1-3; D is ambiguous. Trimming removed 7 bases from V and 4 bases from J, with 14 bases in between. Germline CDR1 MNHNS, CDR2 SASEGT. This CDR3 contains 14 residues. The CDR3 coding sequence is TGTGCCAGCAAAGACTCGTGGCAGGGAAACACCATATATTTT. Translation: CASKDSWQGNTIYF.

The chain has TRBV7-8 and TRBJ2-7; D is possibly TRBD2 (5 bases). Trimming left V 5 bases short and J 7 bases short, with 27 bases between. This CDR3 contains 17 residues. Germline CDR1 and CDR2: SGHVS and FQNEAQ. CDR3 loop: CASSAGDGELGSREQYV. The DNA for the CDR3 is TGTGCCAGCAGCGCTGGAGACGGGGAACTAGGTTCGCGGGAGCAGTACGTC.

V and J are TRBV4-3 and TRBJ2-1; D unclear. The V gene lost 0 bases and the J gene lost 3 bases, with 12 bases spanning the gap. This CDR3 comprises 16 residues. Germline V lookup: CDR1 LGHNA, CDR2 YSLEER. This CDR3 is CASSQDWAVFYNEQFF. The CDR3 DNA sequence: TGCGCCAGCAGCCAAGATTGGGCCGTATTCTACAATGAGCAGTTCTTC.

In its sample, this clonotype was seen a few times. This chain joins TRBV11-2 and TRBJ2-5, with 9 bases matching TRBD2. Germline V gives CDR1 SGHAT, CDR2 FQNNGV. The CDR3 sequence is 15 residues long. Unmatched junction bases numbered 5, after V lost 1 base and J lost 5 bases. CDR3 amino acids: CASSLAGTSWETQYF. In DNA form, the CDR3 reads TGTGCCAGCAGCTTAGCGGGGACTAGCTGGGAGACCCAGTACTTC.

This chain links TRBV19 with TRBJ2-7; 7 bases line up with TRBD1. The CDR3 extends over 13 amino acids. The V gene's germline CDR1 is LNHDA and CDR2 SQIVND (reference sequence). The trim removed 4 bases at V and 6 bases at J, leaving 6 bases unmatched. CDR3 DNA: TGTGCCAGTAGTACTACCAGGGGGAGCGAGCAGTACTTC. It specifies CASSTTRGSEQYF.

This clonotype was picked up many times. J is TRBJ2-3 and V is TRBV7-2, with a weak D call TRBD2 (6 bases). The length of the CDR3 is 15 residues. The V end was cut by 1 base, the J end by 0 bases, with 8 bases between. Germline V gives CDR1 SGHTA, CDR2 FQGNSA. In DNA form, the CDR3 reads TGTGCCAGCAGCTTAGGAGGGAGGAGCACAGATACGCAGTATTTT. Translating it yields CASSLGGRSTDTQYF.

This clonotype was recorded many times. J is TRBJ2-3 and V is TRBV3-1, with TRBD2 matching over 13 bases. Trimming took 3 bases from V and 5 from J; bases not matched to a gene: 20. Germline V gives CDR1 LGHDT, CDR2 YNNKEL (reference sequence). The CDR3 runs to 21 residues. This chain's CDR3 is CASSQGFPGLAGSSVIDTQYF. The CDR3 DNA is TGTGCCAGCAGCCAGGGATTTCCGGGACTAGCGGGATCCTCTGTCATAGATACGCAGTATTTT.

The chain is built from TRBV7-2 and TRBJ2-5; D is perhaps TRBD1 (7 bases). The V gene's germline CDR1 is SGHTA and CDR2 FQGNSA. Trimming stripped 6 bases from V and 1 base from J, with 15 bases between. The CDR3 contains 15 residues. The CDR3 DNA reads TGTGCCAGCAGACAAGGCGGGACAGCCCAAGAGACCCAGTACTTC. This sequence encodes CASRQGGTAQETQYF.

This clonotype was counted between two and nine times. The chain uses TRBV28 and TRBJ2-1; D might be TRBD1 (6 bases). V was shortened by 2 bases and J by 3 bases, with 11 bases between the two germline ends. The CDR3 totals 15 residues. Germline V gene sequence: CDR1 MDHEN, CDR2 SYDVKM. CDR3 in DNA: TGTGCCAGCAGTTTAATGTCAGGGGACTACAATGAGCAGTTCTTC. Amino acid sequence: CASSLMSGDYNEQFF.

V is TRBV7-8 and J is TRBJ1-2; D unclear. The CDR3 sequence is 15 residues long. V lost 1 base and J 4 bases, leaving 13 bases between the germline ends. Germline V gives CDR1 SGHVS, CDR2 FQNEAQ. The CDR3 loop reads CASSLVRRAFYGYTF. In nucleotides, the CDR3 is TGTGCCAGCAGCTTAGTCCGGAGGGCCTTCTATGGCTACACCTTC.

The V call is TRBV12-5, the J call TRBJ1-2, with TRBD1 matching over 8 bases. Germline-derived CDR1 and CDR2 are LGHNT and FRNRAP. The CDR3 length is 14 residues. The V segment lost 2 bases and the J segment 5 bases; nucleotides outside the gene matches: 4. The CDR3 coding sequence is TGTGCTAGTGGTTTGTTCCAGGGGGCATATGGCTACACCTTC. It codes for CASGLFQGAYGYTF.

Ten or more counts support this clonotype. The chain employs TRBV7-2 and TRBJ2-2; TRBD2 aligns across 10 bases. CDR1 is SGHTA and CDR2 is FQGNSA in the germline V gene. Trimming cost V 3 bases and J 6 bases; bases outside gene matches: 4. This CDR3 spans 15 amino acids. The chain's CDR3 is CASSFAGLASGELFF. The CDR3, as DNA: TGTGCCAGCAGCTTCGCGGGACTAGCGTCCGGGGAGCTGTTTTTT.